This T cell receptor beta chain stems from a study of T cell changes during pregnancy in multiple sclerosis. The CDR3 runs to 16 residues. Germline V gives CDR1 ENHRY, CDR2 SYGVKD. J gave up 9 bases and V 6 bases, and 11 bases lay outside the gene matches. This table comes from immunoSEQ multiplex PCR, and its TCRdb copy is limited to in-frame clones, with some not included. The table has 35,000 to 50,000 clones, 91% seen once; the top ten hold roughly 0.45%. This clonotype was sampled from a female donor in good health, enrolled as a control in a pregnancy study. Sequences were derived from CD4+ T cells from peripheral blood mononuclear cells, sampled in the third trimester of pregnancy. The chain couples TRBV10-3 to TRBJ2-1; 13 bases match TRBD2. The CDR3 DNA follows: TGTGCCATCAGACTAACCGGGACTAGCGGGATGGTTGAGCAGTTCTTC. Translating gives CAIRLTGTSGMVEQFF.